The rows below give T cell receptor beta chains drawn from one sample of a study of cytomegalovirus exposure and HLA in healthy donors. Data came from immunoSEQ multiplex PCR; TCRdb stores just in-frame clones and leaves some out. The table records under 200,000 clones, around 79% of them present only once. Material for sequencing was PBMCs. These receptor sequences come from a woman in her forties or fifties in good health and CMV-seronegative. Both conserved end residues are part of each CDR3. A D gene is named only where the DNA matches it firmly. Expanded clones are given a class, and other clones once, few, many or no size at all.

V gene: TRBV6-5
clone size: -
D gene: -
J gene: TRBJ1-5
CDR3 DNA: TGTGCCAGCAGTCAAGCCAAATATCAGCCCCAGCATTTT
CDR3 protein: CASSQAKYQPQHF

V gene: TRBV4-2
clone size: few
D gene: TRBD2
J gene: TRBJ2-2
CDR3 DNA: TGTGCCAGCAGCCAAAGGCCCAGCGGGGGGTGGGGGGAGCTGTTTTTT
CDR3 protein: CASSQRPSGGWGELFF

V gene: TRBV10-2
clone size: -
D gene: TRBD2
J gene: TRBJ2-5
CDR3 DNA: TGCGCCACTTCCTTAGCGGGGGCGAGGACCCAGTACTTC
CDR3 protein: CATSLAGARTQYF

V gene: TRBV19
clone size: -
D gene: -
J gene: TRBJ1-1
CDR3 DNA: TGTGCCAGTACACCGCTCGACAGATACACTGAAGCTTTCTTT
CDR3 protein: CASTPLDRYTEAFF

V gene: TRBV7-9
clone size: -
D gene: -
J gene: TRBJ1-3
CDR3 DNA: TGTTCCAGCAGCTTAGTGGGAGGCCAAAACTCTGGAAACACCATATATTTT
CDR3 protein: CSSSLVGGQNSGNTIYF

V gene: TRBV7-2
clone size: once
D gene: TRBD2
J gene: TRBJ2-7
CDR3 DNA: TGTGCCAGCAGCCCCGGACGGACGGGGGGGAAGGAGCAGTACTTC
CDR3 protein: CASSPGRTGGKEQYF

V gene: TRBV5-4
clone size: once
D gene: TRBD2
J gene: TRBJ2-7
CDR3 DNA: TGTGCCAGCAGCTTAGCGGGGGGATCCTACGAGCAGTACTTC
CDR3 protein: CASSLAGGSYEQYF

V gene: TRBV2
clone size: -
D gene: TRBD1
J gene: TRBJ1-1
CDR3 DNA: TGTGCCAGCAGTGCCGGACAGGGTAGCGCTGAAGCTTTCTTT
CDR3 protein: CASSAGQGSAEAFF

V gene: TRBV29-1
clone size: -
D gene: -
J gene: TRBJ1-4
CDR3 DNA: TGCAGCACCCTGAGCTCAACTAATGAAAAACTGTTTTTT
CDR3 protein: CSTLSSTNEKLFF

V gene: TRBV4-1
clone size: -
D gene: TRBD2
J gene: TRBJ2-2
CDR3 DNA: TGCGCCAGCAGCCAGGGACTAAACACCGGGGAGCTGTTTTTT
CDR3 protein: CASSQGLNTGELFF

V gene: TRBV5-1
clone size: -
D gene: TRBD2
J gene: TRBJ2-1
CDR3 DNA: TGCGCCAGCAGCGGATCTAGCGGGAGTACCTACAATGAGCAGTTCTTC
CDR3 protein: CASSGSSGSTYNEQFF

V gene: TRBV5-4
clone size: once
D gene: -
J gene: TRBJ2-1
CDR3 DNA: TGTGCCAGCAGCCCGGGATTCCGCTCCTACAATGAGCAGTTCTTC
CDR3 protein: CASSPGFRSYNEQFF

V gene: TRBV29-1
clone size: -
D gene: -
J gene: TRBJ2-2
CDR3 DNA: TGCAGCGTAAGGGACACCAACACCGGGGAGCTGTTTTTT
CDR3 protein: CSVRDTNTGELFF

V gene: TRBV28
clone size: -
D gene: -
J gene: TRBJ2-5
CDR3 DNA: TGTGCCAGCAGCTTACACCCGGGGAACCAAGAGACCCAGTACTTC
CDR3 protein: CASSLHPGNQETQYF

V gene: TRBV5-1
clone size: -
D gene: TRBD1
J gene: TRBJ2-5
CDR3 DNA: TGCGCCAGCAGCTCTAACTCAGGGGGCCAGGAGACCCAGTACTTC
CDR3 protein: CASSSNSGGQETQYF

V gene: TRBV6-5
clone size: -
D gene: TRBD1
J gene: TRBJ1-2
CDR3 DNA: TGTGCCAGCAGTTACGGGACAGGGACCTATGGCTACACCTTC
CDR3 protein: CASSYGTGTYGYTF

V gene: TRBV9
clone size: once
D gene: -
J gene: TRBJ1-3
CDR3 DNA: TGTGCCAGCAGGTCTGCTGGAAACACCATATATTTT
CDR3 protein: CASRSAGNTIYF

V gene: TRBV19
clone size: -
D gene: TRBD1
J gene: TRBJ2-7
CDR3 DNA: TGTGCCAGTGGGACAGGGGGCGGGGAGCAGTACTTC
CDR3 protein: CASGTGGGEQYF

V gene: TRBV2
clone size: -
D gene: TRBD1
J gene: TRBJ1-3
CDR3 DNA: TGTGCCAGCAGGCAGGGGGCTGGAAACACCATATATTTT
CDR3 protein: CASRQGAGNTIYF

V gene: TRBV7-2
clone size: -
D gene: TRBD2
J gene: TRBJ2-1
CDR3 DNA: TGTGCCAGCAGCTTAGCGAGGTATGGGACGGGAGGGCCCTCGAATGAGCAGTTCTTC
CDR3 protein: CASSLARYGTGGPSNEQFF

V gene: TRBV9
clone size: -
D gene: -
J gene: TRBJ1-1
CDR3 DNA: TGTGCCAGCAGCGTAGTGGCAGGGAATATGAACACTGAAGCTTTCTTT
CDR3 protein: CASSVVAGNMNTEAFF

V gene: TRBV5-1
clone size: -
D gene: -
J gene: TRBJ2-1
CDR3 DNA: TGCGCCAGCAGCTTGGCCAACCCCAGGGATGAGCAGTTCTTC
CDR3 protein: CASSLANPRDEQFF

V gene: TRBV4-1
clone size: -
D gene: TRBD2
J gene: TRBJ2-3
CDR3 DNA: TGCGCCAGCAGCCGGACTAGCGGGAGCACAGATACGCAGTATTTT
CDR3 protein: CASSRTSGSTDTQYF

V gene: TRBV5-1
clone size: -
D gene: TRBD2
J gene: TRBJ2-1
CDR3 DNA: TGCGCCAGCAGCGGGCTAGCGGGAGGTTACAATGAGCAGTTCTTC
CDR3 protein: CASSGLAGGYNEQFF

V gene: TRBV15
clone size: -
D gene: TRBD2
J gene: TRBJ2-7
CDR3 DNA: TGTGCCACCAGCAGAGATCTAGCGGGCGAGCAGTACTTC
CDR3 protein: CATSRDLAGEQYF

V gene: TRBV7-9
clone size: -
D gene: -
J gene: TRBJ2-3
CDR3 DNA: TGTGCCAGCAGCTTTGGCTCTAGCGCGGATACGCAGTATTTT
CDR3 protein: CASSFGSSADTQYF

V gene: TRBV30
clone size: -
D gene: -
J gene: TRBJ1-2
CDR3 DNA: TGTGCCTGGAGCGGAACGGGGGGCTACACCTTC
CDR3 protein: CAWSGTGGYTF

V gene: TRBV5-6
clone size: -
D gene: -
J gene: TRBJ2-7
CDR3 DNA: TGTGCCAGCAGCTTGGGTTTGGGGGCGTTCGGTTTCTACGAGCAGTACTTC
CDR3 protein: CASSLGLGAFGFYEQYF

V gene: TRBV5-1
clone size: -
D gene: TRBD2
J gene: TRBJ2-1
CDR3 DNA: TGCGCCAGCAGCTTGACCCTAACTAGCGGGGGGGCGGATGAGCAGTTCTTC
CDR3 protein: CASSLTLTSGGADEQFF

V gene: TRBV10-3
clone size: -
D gene: -
J gene: TRBJ1-5
CDR3 DNA: TGTGCCATCAGTGCGAAAGGGGGGGATCAGCCCCAGCATTTT
CDR3 protein: CAISAKGGDQPQHF

V gene: TRBV29-1
clone size: -
D gene: -
J gene: TRBJ2-3
CDR3 DNA: TGCAGCGCCCTAGCTCGGACAGCAGCGGCTAGCACAGATACGCAGTATTTT
CDR3 protein: CSALARTAAASTDTQYF

V gene: TRBV25-1
clone size: -
D gene: -
J gene: TRBJ2-1
CDR3 DNA: TGTGCCAGCTGGGTCTGGAGGTTGAGGTTAAACAATGAGCAGTTCTTC
CDR3 protein: CASWVWRLRLNNEQFF

V gene: TRBV6-6
clone size: -
D gene: TRBD1
J gene: TRBJ1-3
CDR3 DNA: TGTGCCAGCCAGACAGGGGGCAGAAACACCATATATTTT
CDR3 protein: CASQTGGRNTIYF

V gene: TRBV13
clone size: -
D gene: TRBD1
J gene: TRBJ1-1
CDR3 DNA: TGTGCCAGCAGCTTACCCGAATACAGGGGGGGAAACACTGAAGCTTTCTTT
CDR3 protein: CASSLPEYRGGNTEAFF

V gene: TRBV6-5
clone size: -
D gene: -
J gene: TRBJ1-2
CDR3 DNA: TGTGCCAGCAGTTCTCCGGCAGGGTCGGGTGGCTACACCTTC
CDR3 protein: CASSSPAGSGGYTF

V gene: TRBV4-3
clone size: -
D gene: -
J gene: TRBJ1-6
CDR3 DNA: TGCGCCAGCAGCCAAGATAGGGCAGGGAAGGATTCACCCCTCCACTTT
CDR3 protein: CASSQDRAGKDSPLHF

V gene: TRBV10-3
clone size: few
D gene: TRBD2
J gene: TRBJ2-1
CDR3 DNA: TGTGCCACCCTCCTGGCTAGCGGGAGTCCCAATGAGCAGTTCTTC
CDR3 protein: CATLLASGSPNEQFF

V gene: TRBV2
clone size: -
D gene: -
J gene: TRBJ2-3
CDR3 DNA: TGTGCCAGCAACACCCGTACGCAGTATTTT
CDR3 protein: CASNTRTQYF

V gene: TRBV21-1
clone size: -
D gene: -
J gene: TRBJ1-1
CDR3 DNA: TGTGCCAGCAGCGTCGGACAAACGAACACTGAAGCTTTCTTT
CDR3 protein: CASSVGQTNTEAFF

V gene: TRBV29-1
clone size: -
D gene: -
J gene: TRBJ2-2
CDR3 DNA: TGCAGCGTTGAACAGGACACCGGGGAGCTGTTTTTT
CDR3 protein: CSVEQDTGELFF

V gene: TRBV5-1
clone size: -
D gene: -
J gene: TRBJ2-1
CDR3 DNA: TGCGCCAGCAGCGGAGCGGAGAGCTCCTACAATGAGCAGTTCTTC
CDR3 protein: CASSGAESSYNEQFF

V gene: TRBV6-1
clone size: -
D gene: -
J gene: TRBJ1-1
CDR3 DNA: TGTGCCAGCAGCAGGGTATCTCTCACTGAAGCTTTCTTT
CDR3 protein: CASSRVSLTEAFF

V gene: TRBV6-1
clone size: -
D gene: TRBD2
J gene: TRBJ2-3
CDR3 DNA: TGTGCCAGCACATCTAGCGGTCTCAGCACAGATACGCAGTATTTT
CDR3 protein: CASTSSGLSTDTQYF

V gene: TRBV2
clone size: -
D gene: -
J gene: TRBJ2-1
CDR3 DNA: TGTGCCAGCAACCCGAGCTCCTACAATGAGCAGTTCTTC
CDR3 protein: CASNPSSYNEQFF

V gene: TRBV10-3
clone size: -
D gene: -
J gene: TRBJ2-7
CDR3 DNA: TGTGCCATCAGTGAGTCGGACAGGGAGGGCGAGCAGTACTTC
CDR3 protein: CAISESDREGEQYF

V gene: TRBV11-2
clone size: -
D gene: TRBD1
J gene: TRBJ2-3
CDR3 DNA: TGTGCCAGCAGCTGGGACAGGCCCAGCACAGATACGCAGTATTTT
CDR3 protein: CASSWDRPSTDTQYF

V gene: TRBV27
clone size: -
D gene: -
J gene: TRBJ1-5
CDR3 DNA: TGTGCCAGCAGCCCGGCCAGGGATGGTCAGCCCCAGCATTTT
CDR3 protein: CASSPARDGQPQHF

V gene: TRBV7-6
clone size: -
D gene: TRBD2
J gene: TRBJ2-5
CDR3 DNA: TGTGCCAGCAGCTTAGGGCTAGCGGGGGATTTCCGGAGAGAGACCCAGTACTTC
CDR3 protein: CASSLGLAGDFRRETQYF

V gene: TRBV18
clone size: -
D gene: -
J gene: TRBJ1-5
CDR3 DNA: TGTGCCAGCTCAGAAACAGATAGCAATCAGCCCCAGCATTTT
CDR3 protein: CASSETDSNQPQHF

V gene: TRBV7-9
clone size: -
D gene: -
J gene: TRBJ2-1
CDR3 DNA: TGTTCCAGCAGCTTTTCCTCCAATGAGCAGTTCTTC
CDR3 protein: CSSSFSSNEQFF

V gene: TRBV7-2
clone size: -
D gene: -
J gene: TRBJ2-3
CDR3 DNA: TGTGCCAGCAGCTTAGCGGGGCGCACAGATACGCAGTATTTT
CDR3 protein: CASSLAGRTDTQYF

V gene: TRBV7-9
clone size: -
D gene: -
J gene: TRBJ2-7
CDR3 DNA: TGTGCCAGCAGCTTCGATTTGGGGGGCTCCTACGAGCAGTACTTC
CDR3 protein: CASSFDLGGSYEQYF

V gene: TRBV5-1
clone size: -
D gene: -
J gene: TRBJ2-7
CDR3 DNA: TGCGCCAGCAGCTTGGGACAGGTTGTGTACGAGCAGTACTTC
CDR3 protein: CASSLGQVVYEQYF

V gene: TRBV5-4
clone size: -
D gene: -
J gene: TRBJ2-2
CDR3 DNA: TGTGCCAGCAGCTTGGTGGCCGCCAACACCGGGGAGCTGTTTTTT
CDR3 protein: CASSLVAANTGELFF

V gene: TRBV4-1
clone size: -
D gene: -
J gene: TRBJ1-5
CDR3 DNA: TGCGCCAGCAGCCAACTCAGCAATCAGCCCCAGCATTTT
CDR3 protein: CASSQLSNQPQHF

V gene: TRBV9
clone size: -
D gene: -
J gene: TRBJ1-4
CDR3 DNA: TGTGCCAGCAGCGTACAGGGAGGGGAAACTAATGAAAAACTGTTTTTT
CDR3 protein: CASSVQGGETNEKLFF

V gene: TRBV27
clone size: -
D gene: -
J gene: TRBJ2-5
CDR3 DNA: TGTGCCAGCAGCTACGATGCGGGACTTTTAAAGCAGGAGACCCAGTACTTC
CDR3 protein: CASSYDAGLLKQETQYF

V gene: TRBV15
clone size: -
D gene: -
J gene: TRBJ1-1
CDR3 DNA: TGTGCCACCAGTAAGAGTCCGGCAGGGAACACTGAAGCTTTCTTT
CDR3 protein: CATSKSPAGNTEAFF

V gene: TRBV14
clone size: -
D gene: -
J gene: TRBJ1-4
CDR3 DNA: TGTGCCAGCAGCCAAGTGAGCAGGCCTGAAAAACTGTTTTTT
CDR3 protein: CASSQVSRPEKLFF